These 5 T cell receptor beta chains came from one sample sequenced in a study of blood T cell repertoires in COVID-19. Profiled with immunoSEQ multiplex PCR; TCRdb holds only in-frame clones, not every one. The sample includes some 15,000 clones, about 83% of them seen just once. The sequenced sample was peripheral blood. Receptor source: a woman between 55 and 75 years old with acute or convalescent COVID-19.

The CDR3 DNA reads as TGTGCCAGCAGCTTGTTTGGAGAGCCCCAGCATTTT. Amino acid sequence: CASSLFGEPQHF. The chain employs TRBV7-9 and TRBJ1-5, with unresolved D. The ends were cut back, 3 bases at V and 8 bases at J, with 8 bases in the middle. This CDR3 has 12 residues. The germline V gene encodes CDR1 SEHNR and CDR2 FQNEAQ (reference sequence).

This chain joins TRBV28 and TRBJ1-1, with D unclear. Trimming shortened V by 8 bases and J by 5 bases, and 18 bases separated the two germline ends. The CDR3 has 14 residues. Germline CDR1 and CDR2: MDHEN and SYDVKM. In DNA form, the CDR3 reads TGTGCCAGCCGAAGGCGGCCCTGGTCAACTGAAGCTTTCTTT. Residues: CASRRRPWSTEAFF.

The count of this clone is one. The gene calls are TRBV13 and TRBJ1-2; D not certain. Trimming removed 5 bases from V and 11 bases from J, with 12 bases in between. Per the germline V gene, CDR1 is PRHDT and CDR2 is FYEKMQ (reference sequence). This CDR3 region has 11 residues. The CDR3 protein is CASSIFTEYTF. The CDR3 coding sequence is TGTGCCAGCAGCATTTTTACAGAGTACACCTTC.

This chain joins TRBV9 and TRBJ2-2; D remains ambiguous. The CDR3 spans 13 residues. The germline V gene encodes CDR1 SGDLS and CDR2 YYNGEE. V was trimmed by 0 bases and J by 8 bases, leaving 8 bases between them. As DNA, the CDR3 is TGTGCCAGCAGCGTAGTGGGCACTGGGGAGCTGTTTTTT. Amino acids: CASSVVGTGELFF.

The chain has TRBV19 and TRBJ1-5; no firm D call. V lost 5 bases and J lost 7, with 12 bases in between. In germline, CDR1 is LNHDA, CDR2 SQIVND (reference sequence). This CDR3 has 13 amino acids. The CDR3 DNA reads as TGTGCCAGTAGTCGGGAGCTCGCCCAGCCCCAGCATTTT. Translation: CASSRELAQPQHF.